This entry lists 18 T cell receptor beta chains sequenced from one sample in a study of blood T cell repertoires in COVID-19. Assay used: immunoSEQ multiplex PCR; TCRdb lists only in-frame clones, some missing. Found here are 310,000 or so clones, approximately 88% of them singletons; the top ten hold around 9%. The sequencing sample was made of PBMCs or T cells enriched from blood (not recorded which). These receptor sequences come from a woman between 18 and 30 years old who had recovered from COVID-19.

The chain uses TRBV19 and TRBJ2-7; 8 bases are shared with TRBD2. The trim removed 10 bases at V and 2 bases at J, leaving 4 bases unmatched. The CDR3 extends over 12 amino acids. Germline assignment: CDR1 LNHDA and CDR2 SQIVND (reference sequence). This chain's CDR3 is CATGGAAYEQYF. The CDR3, as DNA: TGTGCCACCGGGGGGGCAGCCTACGAGCAGTACTTC.

This chain uses TRBV28 with TRBJ1-6, with TRBD1 identical over 9 bases. After removal of 2 bases from V and 3 bases from J, the junction contained 8 bases not matched to a gene. The CDR3 contains 18 residues. Germline assignment: CDR1 MDHEN and CDR2 SYDVKM. The CDR3: CASSLVTGGSYYNSPLHF. The CDR3 DNA reads as TGTGCCAGCAGTTTAGTGACAGGGGGTAGCTACTATAATTCACCCCTCCACTTT.

V usage is TRBV28 and J usage is TRBJ1-2; 9 bases agree with TRBD1. The V gene's germline CDR1 is MDHEN and CDR2 SYDVKM. The CDR3 loop spans 15 amino acids. V was clipped by 5 bases and J by 5 bases; unmatched bases: 9. CDR3 sequence (DNA): TGTGCCAGCAGTGCCCCGGACAGGGGCTTATATGGCTACACCTTC. Amino acids: CASSAPDRGLYGYTF.

The chain couples TRBV28 to TRBJ2-1; no clear D gene. The CDR3 spans 17 residues. V lost 6 bases to trimming and J lost 4 bases, with 22 bases between them. Germline-derived CDR1 and CDR2 are MDHEN and SYDVKM. The CDR3: CASSPLVGPRRYNEQFF. CDR3 nucleotides: TGTGCCAGCAGCCCACTTGTTGGGCCCCGTCGGTACAATGAGCAGTTCTTC.

The genes are TRBV19 and TRBJ2-2, with 7 bases fitting TRBD1. Germline lookup yields CDR1 LNHDA and CDR2 SQIVND (reference sequence). The CDR3 length is 16 residues. V lost 5 bases to trimming and J lost 3 bases; unmatched junction nucleotides: 9. The CDR3 reads CASSAPRTGDTGELFF. The CDR3 DNA reads TGTGCCAGTAGTGCCCCCCGGACAGGTGACACCGGGGAGCTGTTTTTT.

This rearrangement joins TRBV28 to TRBJ2-3, with D tentatively TRBD1 (6 bases). The CDR3 consists of 16 residues. Trimming cost V 0 bases and J 1 base, with 11 bases left between them. CDR1 and CDR2 (germline): MDHEN, SYDVKM. CDR3 region: CASSLWGAFGTDTQYF. For the CDR3, the DNA is TGTGCCAGCAGTTTATGGGGGGCCTTCGGCACAGATACGCAGTATTTT.

This chain links TRBV30 with TRBJ1-4, with no clear D. The CDR3 extends over 14 amino acids. V dropped 5 bases and J dropped 3 bases, with 13 bases sitting between them. CDR1 GTSNPN and CDR2 SVGIG come from the germline V gene (reference sequence). CDR3 in DNA: TGTGCCTGGGGCCGGGAGAGGGCTAATGAAAAACTGTTTTTT. Encoded protein: CAWGRERANEKLFF.

The rearrangement uses TRBV6-5 and TRBJ1-4, with TRBD1 matching 7 bases. Germline CDR1 and CDR2: MNHEY and SVGAGI. The CDR3 totals 15 residues. V dropped 4 bases and J dropped 7; count of bases not matched to a gene: 9. DNA for the CDR3: TGTGCCAGCAGTTTCCGAGGGGGCCGGTTTGAAAAACTGTTTTTT. Its translation is CASSFRGGRFEKLFF.

The gene calls are TRBV6-2 or TRBV6-3 and TRBJ2-7; D is possibly TRBD1 (6 bases). Trimming pared 2 bases from V and 2 bases from J, leaving 10 bases between. This CDR3 spans 14 amino acids. Per germline, CDR1 MNHEY and CDR2 SVGEGT. The CDR3 loop reads CASSYGGRAYEQYF. The DNA for the CDR3 is TGTGCCAGCAGTTACGGGGGCAGAGCCTACGAGCAGTACTTC.

The chain carries TRBV15 and TRBJ1-5, with 7 bases that match TRBD1. V lost 3 bases and J lost 2; bases outside the gene matches: 4. This CDR3 spans 15 amino acids. Germline-derived CDR1 and CDR2 are LNHNV and YYDKDF (reference sequence). DNA for the CDR3: TGTGCCACCAGCAGGAGGGGACAGCGCAATCAGCCCCAGCATTTT. Translation gives CATSRRGQRNQPQHF.

This rearrangement joins TRBV18 to TRBJ1-5; the D gene is possibly TRBD1 (5 bases). In germline, CDR1 is KGHSH, CDR2 LQKENI. The CDR3 loop spans 14 amino acids. V was clipped by 1 base and J by 7 bases, with 11 bases between them. The CDR3 sequence is CASSPRAGPQPQHF. In nucleotides, the CDR3 is TGTGCCAGCTCACCACGGGCAGGGCCCCAGCCCCAGCATTTT.

This rearrangement joins TRBV11-3 to TRBJ2-5; D gene ambiguous. V gave up 1 base and J gave up 5 bases, with 11 bases separating them. The germline V gene encodes CDR1 SGHNT and CDR2 YENEEA. The CDR3 has 14 residues. The CDR3 protein is CASSLVWRRETQYF. The DNA for the CDR3 is TGTGCCAGCAGCTTAGTTTGGAGACGGGAGACCCAGTACTTC.

As to this clone: Other nucleotide sequences in the sample specify the same CDR3. This chain uses TRBV28 with TRBJ1-2; weak D call: TRBD1 (5 bases). This CDR3 comprises 12 residues. Looked up from germline, CDR1 is MDHEN and CDR2 is SYDVKM. V lost 3 bases and J lost 5, with 7 bases in between. The CDR3 region has the DNA TGTGCCAGCAGTTTGCAGGGATATGGCTACACCTTC. This translates into CASSLQGYGYTF.

The chain employs TRBV7-2 and TRBJ1-1, with a weak D call TRBD1 (5 bases). CDR3 size: 13 residues. The germline CDR1 and CDR2 sequences are SGHTA and FQGNSA. V was clipped by 0 bases and J by 6 bases, with 8 bases between them. DNA for the CDR3: TGTGCCAGCAGCTTAGCCAGGGAGGCTGAAGCTTTCTTT. Translation gives CASSLAREAEAFF.

CDR3 nucleotide sequence: TGCGCCAGCAGCTTGGGACAGACCCAAGAGACCCAGTACTTC. Encoded protein: CASSLGQTQETQYF. This chain connects TRBV5-1 to TRBJ2-5; D might be TRBD1 (5 bases). The CDR3 spans 14 residues. The V end was cut by 0 bases, the J end by 1 base, with 7 bases between. Germline loops: CDR1 SGHRS, CDR2 YFSETQ.

This clone was found once. The chain is built from TRBV19 and TRBJ1-2; TRBD1 matches 8 bases. This CDR3 has 15 residues. Germline CDR1 is LNHDA and CDR2 is SQIVND (reference sequence). V gave up 3 bases and J gave up 8 bases; unmatched junction bases: 11. The CDR3 spells CASSIARARGLGYTF. In nucleotides, the CDR3 is TGTGCCAGTAGTATCGCCCGGGCCAGGGGGCTGGGCTACACCTTC.

This chain uses TRBV11-2 with TRBJ2-1; 7 bases are shared with TRBD2. V dropped 3 bases and J dropped 0; count of bases not matched to a gene: 2. Germline V gives CDR1 SGHAT, CDR2 FQNNGV. The CDR3 length is 15 residues. CDR3: CASSFLAGSYNEQFF. CDR3 nucleotide sequence: TGTGCCAGCAGCTTCTTAGCGGGCTCCTACAATGAGCAGTTCTTC. The full variable domain, in which reference TRBV11-2 and TRBJ2-1 provide the parts outside the CDR3, is EAGVAQSPRYKIIEKRQSVAFWCNPISGHATLYWYQQILGQGPKLLIQFQNNGVVDDSQLPKDRFSAERLKGVDSTLKIQPAKLEDSAVYLCASSFLAGSYNEQFFGPGTRLTVL.

The genes are TRBV19 and TRBJ1-1; the D is unclear. This CDR3 has 14 residues. Trimming left V 6 bases short and J 0 bases short, with 11 bases between. Germline V gene data show CDR1 as LNHDA and CDR2 as SQIVND (reference sequence). The CDR3 region is CASSPGVVNTEAFF. The DNA of the CDR3 is TGTGCCAGTAGCCCGGGAGTGGTGAACACTGAAGCTTTCTTT.